Listed here are 17 T cell receptor beta chains from one sample, sequenced in a study of spatial heterogeneity in lung cancer. Stated time point: blood at routine non-recurrence follow-up after resection. TCRdb fed the 5' RACE reads into MiXCR, producing one record per CDR3 protein. The sample carries about 36,000 distinct CDR3 sequences, approximately 7.5% recorded once. The sample was PBMCs, taken at follow-up. Receptors originate from a male donor with early-stage non-small cell lung cancer.

There are many counts of this clonotype. V usage is TRBV12-3 or TRBV12-4 and J usage is TRBJ1-3; weak D call: TRBD1 (5 bases). Between the trimmed V and J ends, which lost 5 bases and 0 bases, there was a span of 11 bases. The CDR3 is made up of 15 amino acids. The CDR3 nucleotides are TGTGCCAGCAGTCCGGGGACCAACTCTGGAAACACCATATATTTT. Translated, it gives CASSPGTNSGNTIYF.

V is TRBV7-8 and J is TRBJ2-7, with 9 nucleotides matching TRBD1. The V segment lost 5 bases and the J segment 7 bases; nucleotides outside the gene matches: 12. CDR3 length: 15 amino acids. Germline assignment: CDR1 SGHVS and CDR2 FQNEAQ. The CDR3, as DNA: TGTGCCAGCAGCACAACGGGACAGGGAACGGGGGAGCAGTACTTC. Amino acid sequence: CASSTTGQGTGEQYF.

This clonotype was detected only a few times. The rearrangement links TRBV29-1 to TRBJ2-5, with D possibly matching TRBD1 (6 bases). Trimming took off 5 bases at V and 4 bases at J, with 11 bases between the two ends. This CDR3 is 12 amino acids long. Germline values: CDR1 SQVTM, CDR2 ANQGSEA. The CDR3 nucleotides read TGCAGCGTTCAAACAGGGCTAGAGACCCAGTACTTC. Residues: CSVQTGLETQYF. Drawing the rest from reference TRBV29-1 and TRBJ2-5, the complete variable domain is SAVISQKPSRDICQRGTSLTIQCQVDSQVTMMFWYRQQPGQSLTLIATANQGSEATYESGFVIDKFPISRPNLTFSTLTVSNMSPEDSSIYLCSVQTGLETQYFGPGTRLLVL.

This clonotype was seen only a few times. This rearrangement joins TRBV7-2 to TRBJ2-3, with a tentative D call TRBD1 (5 bases). Trimming cost V 5 bases and J 0 bases, with 15 bases left between them. Per germline, CDR1 SGHTA and CDR2 FQGNSA. The CDR3 spans 16 residues. The CDR3 spells CASSKSWGQSTDTQYF. CDR3 coding DNA: TGTGCCAGCAGCAAGAGTTGGGGCCAGAGCACAGATACGCAGTATTTT.

This clonotype appeared many times. V is TRBV27 and J is TRBJ2-1; D call uncertain. Trimming pared 3 bases from V and 3 bases from J, leaving 9 bases between. Germline V CDR1 and CDR2: MNHEY, SMNVEV (reference sequence). The CDR3 covers 14 residues. The CDR3 DNA follows: TGTGCCAGCAGTTTCCTGACCAACTACAATGAGCAGTTCTTC. Translated: CASSFLTNYNEQFF.

This clonotype was observed many times. The V and J genes are TRBV2 and TRBJ1-2; D call uncertain. The V gene's germline CDR1 is SNHLY and CDR2 FYNNEI. Between the trimmed V and J ends, which lost 8 bases and 4 bases, there was a span of 20 bases. The CDR3 loop spans 15 amino acids. CDR3: CASPTIIESGYGYTF. For the CDR3, the DNA is TGTGCCAGCCCAACCATAATCGAAAGCGGCTATGGCTACACCTTC.

This clonotype has only a few counts. The rearrangement links TRBV5-6 to TRBJ2-7; TRBD2 matches at 10 bases. J gave up 4 bases and V 4 bases, and 11 bases lay outside the gene matches. In germline, CDR1 is SGHDT, CDR2 YYEEEE. The CDR3 contains 16 residues. DNA of the CDR3: TGTGCCAGCAGCCCCCGCATAGTAGCGGGGGGTTACGAGCAGTACTTC. It yields the protein CASSPRIVAGGYEQYF.

This clonotype has ten or more counts. The V gene is TRBV3-1, the J gene TRBJ2-1; 9 nucleotides align to TRBD1. Germline V gene sequence: CDR1 LGHDT, CDR2 YNNKEL (reference sequence). Trimming cost V 3 bases and J 9 bases; bases outside gene matches: 9. The CDR3 runs 15 residues. This CDR3 reads CASSHPDRGLREQFF. The CDR3 bases are TGTGCCAGCAGCCATCCGGACAGGGGATTGCGTGAGCAGTTCTTC.

This clonotype was recorded many times. This chain joins TRBV9 and TRBJ2-5; D may be TRBD2 (6 bases). The V and J ends lost 1 base and 5 bases respectively, with 18 bases between them. The CDR3 spans 16 residues. CDR1 and CDR2 from the germline V gene are SGDLS and YYNGEE. The CDR3, as DNA: TGTGCCAGCAGCGTATCGGGGGACGGAATAGGGGAGACCCAGTACTTC. It translates to CASSVSGDGIGETQYF.

This clonotype was observed at least ten times. The chain employs TRBV5-4 and TRBJ2-5; TRBD1 is a possible D gene (6 bases). V was shortened by 2 bases and J by 4 bases, with 12 bases between the two germline ends. The CDR3 sequence is 14 residues long. Germline V gene sequence: CDR1 SGHNT, CDR2 YYREEE (reference sequence). CDR3 loop: CASSFTGTPETQYF. The CDR3, as DNA: TGTGCCAGCAGCTTTACAGGGACCCCAGAGACCCAGTACTTC.

This clonotype has a handful of counts. The chain combines TRBV19 with TRBJ2-1; 9 bases map to TRBD1. The CDR3 has 13 residues. J lost 9 bases, V lost 7 bases, and 7 bases had no gene match. Germline CDR1 is LNHDA and CDR2 is SQIVND (reference sequence). The CDR3 coding sequence is TGTGCCAGTACCATACAGGGGGCAGGTGAGCAGTTCTTC. Protein sequence: CASTIQGAGEQFF.

This clonotype was recorded at least ten times. V gene TRBV29-1 combines with J gene TRBJ2-7; tentatively, D is TRBD1 (5 bases). V was clipped by 4 bases and J by 0 bases, with 7 bases between them. The CDR3 extends over 12 amino acids. Germline V CDR1 and CDR2: SQVTM, ANQGSEA. The CDR3 sequence is CSVGQGSYEQYF. CDR3 in DNA: TGCAGCGTTGGGCAGGGCTCCTACGAGCAGTACTTC.

There are many counts of this clonotype. The CDR3 sequence is CASRPGQGLDTQYF. CDR3 nucleotide sequence: TGTGCCAGCAGGCCGGGACAGGGGTTAGATACGCAGTATTTT. This rearrangement joins TRBV12-3 or TRBV12-4 to TRBJ2-3, with TRBD1 matching over 10 bases. With V trimmed by 6 bases and J by 5 bases, 5 bases remained unmatched. The CDR3 totals 14 residues.

Many counts were recorded for this clonotype. This chain connects TRBV7-8 to TRBJ2-7; D may correspond to TRBD1 or TRBD2 (6 bases each). Germline values: CDR1 SGHVS, CDR2 FQNEAQ. The CDR3 sequence is 12 residues long. The germline V and J ends were trimmed by 1 base and 6 bases, with 7 bases remaining between them. CDR3 sequence: CASSLEGGEQYF. In DNA form, the CDR3 reads TGTGCCAGCAGCTTAGAGGGGGGCGAGCAGTACTTC. The full variable domain, completed using reference TRBV7-8 and TRBJ2-7, is GAGVSQSPRYKVAKRGQDVALRCDPISGHVSLFWYQQALGQGPEFLTYFQNEAQLDKSGLPSDRFFAERPEGSVSTLKIQRTQQEDSAVYLCASSLEGGEQYFGPGTRLTVT.

This clonotype was recorded many times. The J gene is TRBJ1-1, the V gene TRBV12-3 or TRBV12-4, with 7 nucleotides matching TRBD1. The CDR3 covers 16 residues. After removal of 5 bases from V and 1 base from J, the junction contained 10 bases not matched to a gene. This chain's CDR3 is CASSPARGQRNTEAFF. CDR3 nucleotides: TGTGCCAGCAGTCCGGCCCGGGGACAGAGGAACACTGAAGCTTTCTTT.

Ten or more counts support this clonotype. This chain uses TRBV5-1 with TRBJ1-4; D possibly corresponds to TRBD1 (6 bases). V lost 1 base and J 8 bases, leaving 18 bases between the germline ends. This CDR3 region has 16 residues. Germline assignment: CDR1 SGHRS and CDR2 YFSETQ. The CDR3 region is CASSLKFQGGGEKLFF. The CDR3 nucleotides are TGCGCCAGCAGCTTGAAGTTCCAAGGGGGAGGGGAAAAACTGTTTTTT. Together with reference TRBV5-1 and TRBJ1-4, the CDR3 gives the full variable domain: KAGVTQTPRYLIKTRGQQVTLSCSPISGHRSVSWYQQTPGQGLQFLFEYFSETQRNKGNFPGRFSGRQFSNSRSEMNVSTLELGDSALYLCASSLKFQGGGEKLFFGSGTQLSVL.

This clonotype has at least ten counts. DNA of the CDR3: TGTGCCAGCAGCCCCCTCAATGTGGGGAATGAGCAGTTCTTC. It yields the protein CASSPLNVGNEQFF. The V and J genes are TRBV5-5 and TRBJ2-1; D remains unclear. The CDR3 sequence is 14 residues long. V was shortened by 4 bases and J by 7 bases, with 15 bases between the two germline ends. CDR1 and CDR2 from the germline V gene are SGHKS and YYEKEE (reference sequence).